This TCR beta chain was identified during a study of blood T cell repertoires in COVID-19. Study details: Samples came from the United States, Italy and Spain, spanning acute and convalescent COVID-19. T cells, B-cell-depleted T cells, or PBMCs provided the cDNA or gDNA that served as material.

The CDR3 is 13 amino acids. Germline V gives CDR1 ENHRY, CDR2 SYGVKD. V lost 7 bases, J lost 6 bases, and 3 bases stayed unmatched. Authors' methods: For nucleated cells, counts were estimated from reference gene primer amplification. Profiled with immunoSEQ multiplex PCR; TCRdb holds only in-frame clones, not every one. V and J calls and clone size are those listed in that table; D and trimming were worked out from the DNA. The sample has 85,000 to 130,000 clones, around 87% seen once. Specimen: peripheral blood. This rearrangement joins TRBV10-3 to TRBJ1-2, with TRBD1 matching over 12 bases. This TCR came from a man aged 50-60 years with acute or convalescent COVID-19. CDR3 loop: CAIKGQGADGYTF. The CDR3 coding sequence is TGTGCCATCAAGGGACAGGGGGCGGATGGCTACACCTTC.